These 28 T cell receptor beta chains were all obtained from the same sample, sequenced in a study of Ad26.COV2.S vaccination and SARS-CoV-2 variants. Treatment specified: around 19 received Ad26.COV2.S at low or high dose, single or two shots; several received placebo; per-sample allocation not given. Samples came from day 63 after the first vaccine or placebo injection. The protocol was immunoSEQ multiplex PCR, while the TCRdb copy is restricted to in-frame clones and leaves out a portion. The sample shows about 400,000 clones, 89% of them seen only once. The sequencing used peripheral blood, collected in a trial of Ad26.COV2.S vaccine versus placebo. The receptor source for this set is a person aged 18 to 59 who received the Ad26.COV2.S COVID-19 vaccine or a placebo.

CDR3 residues: CATSDSGRADTQYF. CDR3 nucleotides: TGTGCCACCAGTGACTCGGGACGGGCCGATACGCAGTATTTT. The genes are TRBV24-1 and TRBJ2-3, with D perhaps matching TRBD1 or TRBD2 (5 bases each). Germline CDR1 KGHDR, CDR2 SFDVKD. The ends were cut back, 4 bases at V and 6 bases at J, with 13 bases in the middle. CDR3 length equals 14 residues.

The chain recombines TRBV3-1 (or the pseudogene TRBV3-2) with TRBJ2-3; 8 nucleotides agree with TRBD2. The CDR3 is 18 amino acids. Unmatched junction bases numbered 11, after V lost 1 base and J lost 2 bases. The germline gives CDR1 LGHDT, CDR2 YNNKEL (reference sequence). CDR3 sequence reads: CASSQGLARVGYTDTQYF. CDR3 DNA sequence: TGTGCCAGCAGCCAAGGACTAGCGAGAGTGGGGTACACAGATACGCAGTATTTT.

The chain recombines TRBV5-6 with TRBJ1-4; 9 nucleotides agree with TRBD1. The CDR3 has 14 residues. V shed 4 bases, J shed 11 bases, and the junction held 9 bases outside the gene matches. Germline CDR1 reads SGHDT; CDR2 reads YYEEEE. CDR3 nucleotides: TGTGCCAGCAGCCGGGGGGGACAGGGACCCAAACTGTTTTTT. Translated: CASSRGGQGPKLFF.

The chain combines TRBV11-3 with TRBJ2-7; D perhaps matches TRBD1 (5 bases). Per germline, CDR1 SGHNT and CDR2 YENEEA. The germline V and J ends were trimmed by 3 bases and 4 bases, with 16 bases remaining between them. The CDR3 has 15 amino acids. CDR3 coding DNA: TGTGCCAGCAGCTTGGATCAGACAGAGCTATACGAGCAGTACTTC. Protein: CASSLDQTELYEQYF. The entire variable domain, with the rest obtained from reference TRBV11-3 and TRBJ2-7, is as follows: EAGVVQSPRYKIIEKKQPVAFWCNPISGHNTLYWYLQNLGQGPELLIRYENEEAVDDSQLPKDRFSAERLKGVDSTLKIQPAELGDSAVYLCASSLDQTELYEQYFGPGTRLTVT.

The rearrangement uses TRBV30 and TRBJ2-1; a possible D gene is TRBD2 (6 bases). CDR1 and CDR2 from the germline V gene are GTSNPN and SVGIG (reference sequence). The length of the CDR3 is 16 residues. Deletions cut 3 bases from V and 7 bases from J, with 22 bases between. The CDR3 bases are TGTGCCTGGAGCGCCCAACTAGCCCGCCGGTTGAATGAGCAGTTCTTC. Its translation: CAWSAQLARRLNEQFF.

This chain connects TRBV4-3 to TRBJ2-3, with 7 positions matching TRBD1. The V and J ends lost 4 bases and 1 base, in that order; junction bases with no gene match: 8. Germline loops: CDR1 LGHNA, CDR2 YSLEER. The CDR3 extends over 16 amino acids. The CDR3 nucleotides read TGCGCCAGCAGCCGAGGTAGGGGGCTCGGCACAGATACGCAGTATTTT. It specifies CASSRGRGLGTDTQYF.

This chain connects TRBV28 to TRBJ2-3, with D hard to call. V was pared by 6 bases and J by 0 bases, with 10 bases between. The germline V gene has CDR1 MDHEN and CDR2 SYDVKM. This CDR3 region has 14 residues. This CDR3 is CASRRNLSTDTQYF. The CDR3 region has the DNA TGTGCCAGCAGGCGTAACCTGAGCACAGATACGCAGTATTTT.

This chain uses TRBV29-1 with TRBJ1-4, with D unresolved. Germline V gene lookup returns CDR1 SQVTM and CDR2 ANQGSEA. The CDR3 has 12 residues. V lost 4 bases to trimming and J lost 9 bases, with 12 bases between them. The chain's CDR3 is CSVGAGGQKLFF. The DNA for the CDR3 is TGCAGCGTTGGAGCCGGCGGCCAAAAACTGTTTTTT.

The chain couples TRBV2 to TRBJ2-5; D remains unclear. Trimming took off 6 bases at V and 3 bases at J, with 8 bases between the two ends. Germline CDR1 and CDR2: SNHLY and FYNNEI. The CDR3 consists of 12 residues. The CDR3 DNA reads TGTGCCAGCAGCGTAATTGAAGAGACCCAGTACTTC. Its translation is CASSVIEETQYF.

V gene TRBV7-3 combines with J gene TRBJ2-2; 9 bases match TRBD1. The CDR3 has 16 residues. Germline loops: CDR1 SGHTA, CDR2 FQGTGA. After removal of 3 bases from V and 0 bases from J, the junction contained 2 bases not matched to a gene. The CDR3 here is CASSFRTGANTGELFF. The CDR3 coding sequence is TGTGCCAGCAGCTTCAGGACAGGGGCGAACACCGGGGAGCTGTTTTTT.

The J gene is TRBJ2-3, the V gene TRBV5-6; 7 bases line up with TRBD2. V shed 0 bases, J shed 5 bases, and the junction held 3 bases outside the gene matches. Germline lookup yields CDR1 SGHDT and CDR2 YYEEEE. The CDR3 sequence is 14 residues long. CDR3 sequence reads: CASSLVWGGDTQYF. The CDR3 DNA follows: TGTGCCAGCAGCTTGGTGTGGGGGGGAGATACGCAGTATTTT.

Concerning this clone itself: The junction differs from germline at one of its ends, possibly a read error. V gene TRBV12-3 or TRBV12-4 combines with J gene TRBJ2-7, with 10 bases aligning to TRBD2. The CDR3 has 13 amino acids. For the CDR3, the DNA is TGTGCCAGCAGGAAAGAACAGGGACTAGCGCTAAAATTC. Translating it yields CASRKEQGLALKF.

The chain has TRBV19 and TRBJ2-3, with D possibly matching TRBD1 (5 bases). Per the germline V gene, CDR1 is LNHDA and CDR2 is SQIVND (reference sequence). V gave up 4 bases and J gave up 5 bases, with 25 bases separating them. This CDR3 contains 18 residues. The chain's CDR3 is CASSTKGPEARWGDTQYF. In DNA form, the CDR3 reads TGTGCCAGTAGTACAAAGGGGCCAGAGGCACGATGGGGAGATACGCAGTATTTT.

In DNA, the CDR3 is TGTGCCACCAGGGAGGGGGGCTCGGGCACAGATACGCAGTATTTT. Translation gives CATREGGSGTDTQYF. The V and J genes are TRBV24-1 and TRBJ2-3, with D perhaps TRBD1 or TRBD2 (6 bases each). V dropped 7 bases and J dropped 1 base, with 14 bases sitting between them. Looked up from germline, CDR1 is KGHDR and CDR2 is SFDVKD. The CDR3 consists of 15 residues.

The CDR3 sequence is CASSWVETQYF. CDR3 nucleotide sequence: TGTGCCAGCAGTTGGGTAGAGACCCAGTACTTC. The V call is TRBV28, the J call TRBJ2-5; no definite D call. From germline, CDR1 is MDHEN and CDR2 SYDVKM. Trimming stripped 4 bases from V and 4 bases from J, with 4 bases between. The CDR3 has 11 amino acids.

CDR3 amino acids: CASSQIKGANTGELFF. The CDR3, as DNA: TGTGCCAGCAGCCAAATAAAGGGGGCCAACACCGGGGAGCTGTTTTTT. The V and J genes are TRBV11-2 and TRBJ2-2; 7 bases match TRBD1. Per the germline V gene, CDR1 is SGHAT and CDR2 is FQNNGV. CDR3 size: 16 residues. V shed 5 bases, J shed 2 bases, and the junction held 8 bases outside the gene matches.

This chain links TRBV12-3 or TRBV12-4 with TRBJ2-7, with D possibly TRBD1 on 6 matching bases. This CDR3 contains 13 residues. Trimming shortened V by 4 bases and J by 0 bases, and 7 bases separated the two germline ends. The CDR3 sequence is CASSSTGSYEQYF. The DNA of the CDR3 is TGTGCCAGCAGTTCGACAGGCTCCTACGAGCAGTACTTC.

CDR3 residues: CASSTLGTGGMLAKNIQYF. The CDR3 coding sequence is TGTGCCAGCAGCACGCTTGGGACAGGGGGGATGTTAGCCAAAAACATTCAGTACTTC. The V and J genes are TRBV5-6 and TRBJ2-4; 11 bases match TRBD1. The CDR3 totals 19 residues. From germline, CDR1 is SGHDT and CDR2 YYEEEE. The J segment lost 0 bases and the V segment lost 4 bases, leaving 12 bases of the junction unmatched.

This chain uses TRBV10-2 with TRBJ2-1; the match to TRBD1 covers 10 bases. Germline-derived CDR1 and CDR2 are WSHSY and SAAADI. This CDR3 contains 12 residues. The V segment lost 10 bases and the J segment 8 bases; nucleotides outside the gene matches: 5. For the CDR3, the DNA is TGCGCCACCTCGACAGGGGGCGATGAGCAGTTCTTC. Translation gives CATSTGGDEQFF.

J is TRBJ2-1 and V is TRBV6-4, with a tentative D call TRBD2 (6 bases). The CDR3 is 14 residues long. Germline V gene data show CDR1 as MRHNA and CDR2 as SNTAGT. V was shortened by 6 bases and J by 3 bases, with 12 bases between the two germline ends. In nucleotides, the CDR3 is TGTGCCAGCAGCCCGGGACTGCACTACAATGAGCAGTTCTTC. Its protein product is CASSPGLHYNEQFF.

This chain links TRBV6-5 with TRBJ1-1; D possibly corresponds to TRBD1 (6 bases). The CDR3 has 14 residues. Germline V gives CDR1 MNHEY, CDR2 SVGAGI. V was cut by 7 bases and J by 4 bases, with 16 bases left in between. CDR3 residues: CASTARVGATEAFF. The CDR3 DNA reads TGTGCCAGCACGGCGAGAGTGGGGGCCACTGAAGCTTTCTTT.

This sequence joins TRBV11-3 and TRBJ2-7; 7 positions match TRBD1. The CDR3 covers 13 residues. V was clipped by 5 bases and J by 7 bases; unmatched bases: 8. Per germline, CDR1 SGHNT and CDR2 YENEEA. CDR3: CASSPQYRGEQYF. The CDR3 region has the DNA TGTGCCAGCAGCCCGCAATACAGGGGAGAGCAGTACTTC.

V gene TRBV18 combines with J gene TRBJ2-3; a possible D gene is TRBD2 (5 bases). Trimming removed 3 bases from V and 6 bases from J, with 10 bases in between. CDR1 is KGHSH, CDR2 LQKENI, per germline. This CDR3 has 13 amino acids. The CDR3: CASSPMGEDTQYF. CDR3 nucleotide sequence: TGTGCCAGCTCACCGATGGGAGAGGATACGCAGTATTTT.

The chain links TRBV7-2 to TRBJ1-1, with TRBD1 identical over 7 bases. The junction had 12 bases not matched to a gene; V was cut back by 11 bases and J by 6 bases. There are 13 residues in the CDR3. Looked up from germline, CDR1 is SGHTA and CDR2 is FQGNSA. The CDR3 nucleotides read TGTGCCCTCAGGGGGGGACGTAGTTCTGAAGCTTTCTTT. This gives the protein CALRGGRSSEAFF.

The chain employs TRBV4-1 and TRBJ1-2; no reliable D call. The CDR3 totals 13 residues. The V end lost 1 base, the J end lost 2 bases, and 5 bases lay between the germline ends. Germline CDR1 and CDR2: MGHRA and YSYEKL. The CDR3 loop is CASSQAGNYGYTF. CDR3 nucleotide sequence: TGCGCCAGCAGCCAAGCAGGAAACTATGGCTACACCTTC.

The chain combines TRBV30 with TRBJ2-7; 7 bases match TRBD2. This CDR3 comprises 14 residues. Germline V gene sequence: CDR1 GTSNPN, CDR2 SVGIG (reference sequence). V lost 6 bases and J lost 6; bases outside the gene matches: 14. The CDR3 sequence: CACPRGGTGREQYF. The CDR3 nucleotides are TGTGCCTGCCCCCGGGGAGGGACTGGGCGCGAGCAGTACTTC.

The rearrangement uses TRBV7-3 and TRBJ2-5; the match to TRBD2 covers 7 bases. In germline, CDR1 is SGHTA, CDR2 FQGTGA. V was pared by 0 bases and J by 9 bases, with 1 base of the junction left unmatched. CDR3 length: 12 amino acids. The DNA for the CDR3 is TGTGCCAGCAGCTTAACGAGCGGGGCCCAGTACTTC. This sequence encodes CASSLTSGAQYF.

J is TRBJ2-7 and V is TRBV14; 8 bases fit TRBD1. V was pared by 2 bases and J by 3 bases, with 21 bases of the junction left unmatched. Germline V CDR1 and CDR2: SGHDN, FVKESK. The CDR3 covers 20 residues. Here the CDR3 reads CASSQSYNPAAGGYYYEQYF. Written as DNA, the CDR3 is TGTGCCAGCAGCCAAAGTTACAACCCCGCGGCAGGGGGCTACTACTACGAGCAGTACTTC.